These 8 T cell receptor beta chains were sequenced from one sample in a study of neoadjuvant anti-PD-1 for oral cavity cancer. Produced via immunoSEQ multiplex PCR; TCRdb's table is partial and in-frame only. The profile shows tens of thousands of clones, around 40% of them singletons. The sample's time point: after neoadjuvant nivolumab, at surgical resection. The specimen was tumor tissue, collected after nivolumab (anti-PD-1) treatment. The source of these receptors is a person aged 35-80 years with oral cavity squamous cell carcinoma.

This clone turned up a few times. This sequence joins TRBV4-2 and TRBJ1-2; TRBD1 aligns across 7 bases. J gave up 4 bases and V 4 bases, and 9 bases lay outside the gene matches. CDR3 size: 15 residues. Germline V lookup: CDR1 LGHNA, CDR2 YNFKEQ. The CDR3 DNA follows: TGTGCCAGCAGCCCCAGACAGGGACCGGGCTATGGCTACACCTTC. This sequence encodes CASSPRQGPGYGYTF.

CDR3 sequence: CASSINGLGTYEQYF. CDR3 coding DNA: TGTGCCAGTAGTATAAACGGCTTGGGTACCTACGAGCAGTACTTC. The chain links TRBV19 to TRBJ2-7; D gene unclear. This CDR3 region has 15 residues. Germline V CDR1 and CDR2: LNHDA, SQIVND (reference sequence). V lost 2 bases to trimming and J lost 2 bases, with 13 bases between them. Combining the CDR3 with reference TRBV19 and TRBJ2-7 gives the whole variable domain DGGITQSPKYLFRKEGQNVTLSCEQNLNHDAMYWYRQDPGQGLRLIYYSQIVNDFQKGDIAEGYSVSREKKESFPLTVTSAQKNPTAFYLCASSINGLGTYEQYFGPGTRLTVT.

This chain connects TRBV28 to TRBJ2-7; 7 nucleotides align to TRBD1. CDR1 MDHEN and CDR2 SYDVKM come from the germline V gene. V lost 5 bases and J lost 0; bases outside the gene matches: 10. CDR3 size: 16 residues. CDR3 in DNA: TGTGCCAGCAGTACCCATTGGGACAGCCTCTCCTACGAGCAGTACTTC. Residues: CASSTHWDSLSYEQYF.

CDR3 in DNA: TGTGCCAGCAGCCCGGGCGTGGCAGCGGACTACGAGCAGTACTTC. This sequence encodes CASSPGVAADYEQYF. This chain uses TRBV9 with TRBJ2-7, with D perhaps TRBD2 (5 bases). The CDR3 sequence is 15 residues long. V lost 4 bases and J 3 bases, leaving 17 bases between the germline ends. The germline gives CDR1 SGDLS, CDR2 YYNGEE. The complete variable domain, with remaining parts taken from reference TRBV9 and TRBJ2-7, reads DSGVTQTPKHLITATGQRVTLRCSPRSGDLSVYWYQQSLDQGLQFLIQYYNGEERAKGNILERFSAQQFPDLHSELNLSSLELGDSALYFCASSPGVAADYEQYFGPGTRLTVT.

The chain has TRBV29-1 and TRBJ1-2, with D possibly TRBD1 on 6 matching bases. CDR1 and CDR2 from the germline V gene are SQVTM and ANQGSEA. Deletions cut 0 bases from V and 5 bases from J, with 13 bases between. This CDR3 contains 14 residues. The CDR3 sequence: CSVEDLDRRYGYTF. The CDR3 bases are TGCAGCGTTGAAGATCTGGACAGAAGGTATGGCTACACCTTC. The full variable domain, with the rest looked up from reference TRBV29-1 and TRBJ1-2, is SAVISQKPSRDICQRGTSLTIQCQVDSQVTMMFWYRQQPGQSLTLIATANQGSEATYESGFVIDKFPISRPNLTFSTLTVSNMSPEDSSIYLCSVEDLDRRYGYTFGSGTRLTVV.

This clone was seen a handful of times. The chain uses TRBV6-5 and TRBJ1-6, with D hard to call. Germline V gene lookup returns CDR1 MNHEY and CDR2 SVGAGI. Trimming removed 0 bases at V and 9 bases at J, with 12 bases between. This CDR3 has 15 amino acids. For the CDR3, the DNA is TGTGCCAGCAGTTACTCGAACAGTAATAGTTCACCCCTCCACTTT. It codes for CASSYSNSNSSPLHF.

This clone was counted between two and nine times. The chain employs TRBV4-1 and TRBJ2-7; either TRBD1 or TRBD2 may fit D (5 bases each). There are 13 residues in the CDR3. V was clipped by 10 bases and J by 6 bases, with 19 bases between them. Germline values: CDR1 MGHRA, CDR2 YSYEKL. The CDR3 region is CATPSQGRSEQYF. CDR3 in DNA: TGCGCCACCCCCTCTCAGGGACGGAGCGAGCAGTACTTC.

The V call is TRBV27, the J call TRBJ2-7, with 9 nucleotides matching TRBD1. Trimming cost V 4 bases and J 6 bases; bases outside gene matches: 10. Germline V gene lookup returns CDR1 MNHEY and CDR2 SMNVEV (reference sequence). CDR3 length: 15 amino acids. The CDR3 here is CASSSTGTGSREQYF. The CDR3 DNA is TGTGCCAGCAGTTCGACCGGGACAGGGTCTCGCGAGCAGTACTTC.